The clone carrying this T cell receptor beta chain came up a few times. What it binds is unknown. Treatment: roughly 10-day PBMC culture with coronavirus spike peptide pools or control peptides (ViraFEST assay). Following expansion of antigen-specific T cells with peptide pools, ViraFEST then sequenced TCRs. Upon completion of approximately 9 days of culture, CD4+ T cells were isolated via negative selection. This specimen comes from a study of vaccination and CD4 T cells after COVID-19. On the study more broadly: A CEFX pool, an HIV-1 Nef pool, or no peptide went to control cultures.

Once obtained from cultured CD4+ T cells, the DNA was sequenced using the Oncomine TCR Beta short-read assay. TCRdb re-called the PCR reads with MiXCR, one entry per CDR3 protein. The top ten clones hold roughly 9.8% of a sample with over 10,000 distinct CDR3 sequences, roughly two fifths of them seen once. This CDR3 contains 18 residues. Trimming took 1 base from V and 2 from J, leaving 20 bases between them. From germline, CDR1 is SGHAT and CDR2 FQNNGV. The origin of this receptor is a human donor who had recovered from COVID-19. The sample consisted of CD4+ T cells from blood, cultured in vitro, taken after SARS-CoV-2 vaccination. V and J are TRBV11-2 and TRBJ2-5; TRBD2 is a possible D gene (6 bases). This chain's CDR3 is CASSLGIVVGGRQETQYF. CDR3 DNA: TGTGCCAGCAGCTTAGGGATTGTGGTCGGGGGAAGGCAAGAGACCCAGTACTTC.